Below, 4 T cell receptor beta chains from the same sample are listed, as sequenced in a study of CD8 T cells in ankylosing spondylitis. Whole-study results and caveats: Several highly homologous variants made up a TCR beta motif that seemed to typify ankylosing spondylitis blood.

From the 5' RACE reads, TCRdb called clonotypes with MiXCR, one entry per CDR3 protein. This table holds around 390,000 distinct CDR3 sequences, under 25% found once. What these receptors recognize is not known. Sequencing was done on a sample of blood, either unsorted or a sorted T cell fraction (not recorded which). The receptors stem from a male donor with ankylosing spondylitis.

V usage is TRBV7-9 and J usage is TRBJ2-3; D could derive from TRBD1 or TRBD2 (5 bases each). Deletions cut 5 bases from V and 4 bases from J, with 19 bases between. Per germline, CDR1 SEHNR and CDR2 FQNEAQ (reference sequence). CDR3 length equals 16 residues. CDR3 sequence: CASSLGTPSPADTQYF. CDR3 nucleotide sequence: TGTGCCAGCAGCCTCGGGACCCCATCACCGGCAGATACGCAGTATTTT. The whole variable domain, filled in from reference TRBV7-9 and TRBJ2-3, reads DTGVSQNPRHKITKRGQNVTFRCDPISEHNRLYWYRQTLGQGPEFLTYFQNEAQLEKSRLLSDRFSAERPKGSFSTLEIQRTEQGDSAMYLCASSLGTPSPADTQYFGPGTRLTVL.

This clonotype was counted a few times. This chain uses TRBV20-1 with TRBJ1-1; D gene unclear. The CDR3 consists of 16 residues. Germline loops: CDR1 DFQATT, CDR2 SNEGSKA (reference sequence). Trimming stripped 3 bases from V and 2 bases from J, with 19 bases between. The CDR3: CSARPDEGRINTEAFF. The CDR3 DNA sequence: TGCAGTGCTAGGCCGGACGAGGGCAGGATTAACACTGAAGCTTTCTTT.

The chain uses TRBV6-1 and TRBJ1-2; the D is unclear. The CDR3 length is 16 residues. CDR1 and CDR2 (germline): MNHNS, SASEGT. Trimming pared 8 bases from V and 0 bases from J, leaving 19 bases between. CDR3 coding DNA: TGTGCCAGCGGCGGGGTTTGGTGGTTAGCTAACTATGGCTACACCTTC. This gives the protein CASGGVWWLANYGYTF.

This clonotype was detected many times. This chain links TRBV12-3 or TRBV12-4 with TRBJ2-2, with 13 bases lining up with TRBD2. The CDR3 runs to 16 residues. The V gene end was trimmed by 4 bases and the J gene end by 5 bases; junction bases not matched to a gene: 4. The CDR3 sequence is CASSSWTSGGTGELFF. For the CDR3, the DNA is TGTGCCAGCAGTTCCTGGACTAGCGGGGGTACCGGGGAGCTGTTTTTT.